What follows are 24 T cell receptor beta chains derived from one specimen sequenced in a study of cytomegalovirus exposure and HLA in healthy donors. PCR was performed using 60 Vbeta and 13 Jbeta primers. Repertoires were generated with immunoSEQ multiplex PCR, while TCRdb's copy carries only in-frame clones and drops some. Of nearly 110,000 clones in the sample, more than 60% are singletons; the top ten hold under 8%. Sequenced material: PBMCs. These receptors all come from a woman between 45 and 65 years old in good health and CMV-seropositive.

In regard to this clone: Germline is not matched at one junction end, which may reflect a read error. The CDR3: CASSNQEAQYF. CDR3 sequence (DNA): TGTGCCAGCTCAAACCAAGAGGCCCAGTACTTC. The rearrangement links TRBV18 to TRBJ2-5; D unclear. Germline loops: CDR1 KGHSH, CDR2 LQKENI. The CDR3 has 11 amino acids.

This chain uses TRBV28 with TRBJ1-1; D possibly corresponds to TRBD1 (5 bases). V was cut by 5 bases and J by 7 bases, with 8 bases left in between. CDR1 is MDHEN, CDR2 SYDVKM, per germline. The CDR3 is 11 amino acids. The DNA of the CDR3 is TGTGCCAGCAGTCGACAGTTTGAAGCTTTCTTT. It is translated as CASSRQFEAFF.

The chain is built from TRBV5-6 and TRBJ1-1; 8 nucleotides agree with TRBD1. The CDR3 totals 16 residues. V shed 4 bases and J 0 bases; nucleotides not matched to a gene: 8. Germline-derived CDR1 and CDR2 are SGHDT and YYEEEE. For the CDR3, the DNA is TGTGCCAGCAGCAAAGACAGGGGATGGATGAACACTGAAGCTTTCTTT. Encoded protein: CASSKDRGWMNTEAFF.

Comments on this clone: Additional DNA sequences in this sample encode the identical CDR3. The chain recombines TRBV19 with TRBJ1-1; perhaps TRBD1 as D (5 bases). V lost 6 bases to trimming and J lost 3 bases, with 14 bases between them. Per the germline V gene, CDR1 is LNHDA and CDR2 is SQIVND (reference sequence). The CDR3 length is 14 residues. The CDR3 loop reads CASSHQGAYTEAFF. DNA of the CDR3: TGTGCCAGTAGCCACCAGGGCGCGTACACTGAAGCTTTCTTT.

This chain joins TRBV7-9 and TRBJ1-5; 7 bases are shared with TRBD1. The CDR3 covers 14 residues. J gave up 7 bases and V 3 bases, and 6 bases lay outside the gene matches. Germline V gene data show CDR1 as SEHNR and CDR2 as FQNEAQ (reference sequence). CDR3 coding DNA: TGTGCCAGCAGCTTCGGGACAGCAAACCAGCCCCAGCATTTT. This encodes CASSFGTANQPQHF.

The gene calls are TRBV18 and TRBJ2-3; D is perhaps TRBD1 (6 bases). Trimming shortened V by 3 bases and J by 4 bases, and 11 bases separated the two germline ends. The CDR3 has 14 residues. Germline CDR1 is KGHSH and CDR2 is LQKENI. Here the CDR3 reads CASSPVRGADTQYF. CDR3 nucleotides: TGTGCCAGCTCACCGGTCAGGGGCGCAGATACGCAGTATTTT.

This clone was counted between two and nine times. This chain uses TRBV7-9 with TRBJ1-1; D is ambiguous. Trimming shortened V by 2 bases and J by 3 bases, and 7 bases separated the two germline ends. The CDR3 has 13 residues. CDR1 SEHNR and CDR2 FQNEAQ come from the germline V gene (reference sequence). This CDR3 is CASSLSRDTEAFF. The CDR3 DNA sequence: TGTGCCAGCAGCTTATCGAGGGACACTGAAGCTTTCTTT.

For this clone: At one of its ends the junction is not consistent with the germline gene, which may arise from a read error. V and J are TRBV7-9 and TRBJ1-4; D unclear. CDR1 and CDR2 (germline): SEHNR, FQNEAQ (reference sequence). The CDR3 is 12 residues long. This chain's CDR3 is CSSTDSGEKLFF. Written as DNA, the CDR3 is TGTTCCAGCACCGACTCCGGGGAAAAACTGTTTTTT.

The rearrangement links TRBV5-4 to TRBJ2-2; D might be TRBD1 (6 bases). V was clipped by 4 bases and J by 6 bases, with 19 bases between them. Germline V CDR1 and CDR2: SGHNT, YYREEE (reference sequence). The CDR3 spans 16 residues. Here the CDR3 DNA reads TGTGCCAGCAGCCCGCGGACAGCCCCTACCTCCGGGGAGCTGTTTTTT. The encoded protein is CASSPRTAPTSGELFF.

V is TRBV11-2 and J is TRBJ2-3; D ambiguous. The CDR3 consists of 14 residues. Trimming stripped 0 bases from V and 0 bases from J, with 4 bases between. In germline, CDR1 is SGHAT, CDR2 FQNNGV. As DNA, the CDR3 is TGTGCCAGCAGCTTAGATCTCAGCACAGATACGCAGTATTTT. It is translated as CASSLDLSTDTQYF.

The chain recombines TRBV4-2 with TRBJ2-5; 10 nucleotides align to TRBD2. TRBJ2-7 explains the end of the DNA better; the J call may be wrong. This CDR3 spans 15 amino acids. Germline lookup yields CDR1 LGHNA and CDR2 YNFKEQ. The CDR3 reads CASSQDGTSDYEQYF. CDR3 coding DNA: TGTGCCAGCAGCCAAGACGGGACTAGCGACTACGAGCAGTACTTC.

This clone has only one observation. This rearrangement joins TRBV6-5 to TRBJ2-7; 8 bases are a match to TRBD1. The J segment lost 4 bases and the V segment lost 7 bases, leaving 9 bases of the junction unmatched. CDR1 is MNHEY and CDR2 is SVGAGI in the germline V gene. The CDR3 extends over 14 amino acids. In DNA, the CDR3 is TGTGCCAGCAATGCTCCAGGGGGCGGTTACGAGCAGTACTTC. Protein product: CASNAPGGGYEQYF.

The V call is TRBV29-1, the J call TRBJ2-3; 11 nucleotides agree with TRBD2. V was pared by 1 base and J by 4 bases, with 4 bases of the junction left unmatched. Germline CDR1 is SQVTM and CDR2 is ANQGSEA. This CDR3 region has 15 residues. CDR3 nucleotide sequence: TGCAGCGTTGAAGCTAGCGGGGGGTCCCCAGATACGCAGTATTTT. Its protein is CSVEASGGSPDTQYF.

CDR3 residues: CASSLLLQGAPHEQYF. As DNA, the CDR3 is TGTGCCAGCAGTTTATTGCTGCAGGGGGCCCCCCACGAGCAGTACTTC. The chain employs TRBV27 and TRBJ2-7; 8 bases map to TRBD1. The CDR3 runs to 16 residues. Germline CDR1 reads MNHEY; CDR2 reads SMNVEV (reference sequence). Trimming removed 1 base from V and 5 bases from J; junction bases left unmatched: 10.

The V call is TRBV2, the J call TRBJ2-1; possibly TRBD2 for D (6 bases). CDR1 is SNHLY, CDR2 FYNNEI, per germline. The CDR3 spans 15 residues. V was trimmed by 4 bases and J by 2 bases, leaving 12 bases between them. This CDR3 is CASSAPEGTYNEQFF. The DNA of the CDR3 is TGTGCCAGCAGTGCCCCGGAGGGGACCTACAATGAGCAGTTCTTC.

This chain connects TRBV29-1 to TRBJ2-3; D ambiguous. V was clipped by 4 bases and J by 0 bases, with 11 bases between them. CDR3 length equals 14 residues. Germline V lookup: CDR1 SQVTM, CDR2 ANQGSEA. The CDR3 is CSVAKATSTDTQYF. Written as DNA, the CDR3 is TGCAGCGTTGCTAAAGCAACTAGCACAGATACGCAGTATTTT.

The CDR3 loop is CASRIRQGRSDTQYF. The CDR3 coding sequence is TGCGCCAGCAGGATTCGACAGGGTCGTTCAGATACGCAGTATTTT. The V gene is TRBV5-1, the J gene TRBJ2-3; 7 nucleotides align to TRBD1. This CDR3 contains 15 residues. In germline, CDR1 is SGHRS, CDR2 YFSETQ. The junction had 10 bases not matched to a gene; V was cut back by 5 bases and J by 4 bases.

This clone has a single count. CDR3 residues: CASSYRDRGYQPQHF. CDR3 DNA: TGTGCCAGCAGTTACCGGGACAGGGGGTATCAGCCCCAGCATTTT. This chain uses TRBV6-5 with TRBJ1-5; 11 bases agree with TRBD1. This CDR3 contains 15 residues. Germline V gives CDR1 MNHEY, CDR2 SVGAGI. With V trimmed by 2 bases and J by 5 bases, 2 bases remained unmatched.

This clone came up a few times. This rearrangement joins TRBV27 to TRBJ2-1, with TRBD1 matching 7 bases. Germline V gene lookup returns CDR1 MNHEY and CDR2 SMNVEV (reference sequence). J was trimmed by 15 bases and V by 7 bases; bases with no gene match: 15. This CDR3 is 13 amino acids long. For the CDR3, the DNA is TGTGCCAGCACCCTAGGAGGCACAGGGGAATGGTTCTTC. This translates into CASTLGGTGEWFF.

This sequence joins TRBV9 and TRBJ2-5, with 8 nucleotides matching TRBD2. After removal of 0 bases from V and 3 bases from J, the junction contained 10 bases not matched to a gene. The CDR3 totals 17 residues. Germline CDR1 SGDLS, CDR2 YYNGEE. CDR3 sequence reads: CASSVGATRAGEETQYF. The CDR3 coding sequence is TGTGCCAGCAGCGTAGGGGCGACCCGAGCGGGGGAAGAGACCCAGTACTTC.

The chain employs TRBV30 and TRBJ2-7, with D unresolved. CDR1 and CDR2 from the germline V gene are GTSNPN and SVGIG (reference sequence). The ends were cut back, 1 base at V and 7 bases at J, with 8 bases in the middle. This CDR3 region has 11 residues. CDR3 DNA: TGTGCCTGGAGTGGAGCCACGGAGCAGTACTTC. The encoded protein is CAWSGATEQYF. Full variable domain (outside the CDR3, taken from reference TRBV30 and TRBJ2-7): SQTIHQWPATLVQPVGSPLSLECTVEGTSNPNLYWYRQAAGRGLQLLFYSVGIGQISSEVPQNLSASRPQDRQFILSSKKLLLSDSGFYLCAWSGATEQYFGPGTRLTVT.

The CDR3 bases are TGCGCCAGCAGCTTGGAAGGGGCCGGGGAAGCTTTCTTT. Protein product: CASSLEGAGEAFF. The chain joins TRBV5-1 to TRBJ1-1; a possible D gene is TRBD1 (5 bases). The germline V gene has CDR1 SGHRS and CDR2 YFSETQ. V shed 0 bases and J shed 8 bases, with 11 bases lying between them. This CDR3 region has 13 residues.

V gene TRBV5-4 combines with J gene TRBJ2-2; TRBD1 agrees at 9 bases. V trimming: 1 base; J trimming: 4 bases; junction bases outside the gene matches: 2. The CDR3 runs 15 residues. Germline V gene data show CDR1 as SGHNT and CDR2 as YYREEE (reference sequence). The CDR3 DNA is TGTGCCAGCAGCTTGTTGGGACAGGGCACCGGGGAGCTGTTTTTT. Its protein is CASSLLGQGTGELFF.

This clone was counted between two and nine times. Written as DNA, the CDR3 is TGTGCCAGCAGTGACTACAGGGGAGCTAACTATGGCTACACCTTC. Its translation is CASSDYRGANYGYTF. The genes are TRBV25-1 and TRBJ1-2; TRBD1 matches at 7 bases. This CDR3 is 15 amino acids long. V shed 3 bases and J 0 bases; nucleotides not matched to a gene: 4. Per germline, CDR1 MGHDK and CDR2 SYGVNS.